These T cell receptor beta chains were read from a single sample in a study of T cell responses to AZD1222 COVID-19 vaccine. Libraries were prepared by immunoSEQ multiplex PCR; TCRdb keeps only in-frame clonotypes and omits some of them. The sample records 100,000 to 150,000 clones, more than 70% being singletons. The sequenced sample was peripheral blood, obtained on day 0 of AZD1222 vaccination. These receptors came from an adult in good health. Each CDR3 is given with its conserved first and last residue. D genes are given only for firm matches. Clone size is not always given. Where it is, it says once, few, many or a class for expanded clones.

j_gene,v_gene,d_gene,abundance,CDR3aa,CDR3nt
TRBJ2-7,TRBV2,.,.,CASSEEDRTLSYEQYF,TGTGCCAGCAGTGAAGAGGATCGGACCTTGTCCTACGAGCAGTACTTC
TRBJ1-2,TRBV4-2,.,.,CASSQDTGHRGYTF,TGTGCCAGCAGCCAAGATACGGGACACAGGGGCTACACCTTC
TRBJ1-5,TRBV5-1,.,.,CASSLERTDHYSNQPQHF,TGCGCCAGCAGCTTGGAACGGACAGATCACTATAGCAATCAGCCCCAGCATTTT
TRBJ1-1,TRBV6-6,TRBD1,.,CASSLTGKAEAFF,TGTGCCAGCAGTCTGACAGGGAAGGCTGAAGCTTTCTTT
TRBJ2-7,TRBV27,.,.,CASSGPGRNEQYF,TGTGCCAGCAGTGGGCCCGGCCGGAACGAGCAGTACTTC
TRBJ1-5,TRBV27,.,.,CASMEGGYSNQPQHF,TGTGCCAGCATGGAAGGGGGTTATAGCAATCAGCCCCAGCATTTT
TRBJ1-3,TRBV4-3,.,.,CASSQAWGTSGNTIYF,TGCGCCAGCAGCCAAGCTTGGGGAACCTCTGGAAACACCATATATTTT
TRBJ1-6,TRBV28,.,.,CASSVGGLNSPLHF,TGTGCCAGCAGTGTCGGTGGGCTGAATTCACCCCTCCACTTT
TRBJ1-5,TRBV30,TRBD1,.,CAWGTGTGNQPQHF,TGTGCCTGGGGTACCGGGACAGGGAATCAGCCCCAGCATTTT
TRBJ1-1,TRBV28,.,.,CASKQGFGNTEAFF,TGTGCCAGCAAGCAGGGTTTTGGGAACACTGAAGCTTTCTTT
TRBJ1-4,TRBV7-8,.,few,CASSFGEVGEKLFF,TGTGCCAGCAGCTTCGGGGAGGTCGGTGAAAAACTGTTTTTT
TRBJ1-5,TRBV5-1,.,.,CASSLLSNQPQHF,TGCGCCAGCAGCTTGCTTTCCAATCAGCCCCAGCATTTT
TRBJ1-2,TRBV28,TRBD1,.,CASSSTPGTAPYGYTF,TGTGCCAGCAGTTCCACCCCCGGGACAGCGCCCTATGGCTACACCTTC
TRBJ1-5,TRBV6-2/TRBV6-3,.,.,CASSYAPGTDKNQPQHF,TGTGCCAGCAGTTACGCCCCCGGGACGGACAAGAATCAGCCCCAGCATTTT
TRBJ2-7,TRBV7-9,.,.,CASSSGITGEQYF,TGTGCCAGCAGCTCAGGGATTACGGGCGAGCAGTACTTC
TRBJ2-1,TRBV5-1,.,.,CASSLELGLPGRDGQFF,TGCGCCAGCAGCTTGGAATTGGGGTTGCCCGGTCGGGACGGGCAGTTCTTC
TRBJ1-1,TRBV4-2,.,.,CASNGVGVSSPEAFF,TGTGCCAGCAATGGGGTGGGAGTTTCATCGCCTGAAGCTTTCTTT
TRBJ1-2,TRBV3-1/TRBV3-2,.,.,CASSQELTARGGYTF,TGTGCCAGCAGCCAAGAGCTGACCGCCCGGGGTGGCTACACCTTC
TRBJ1-2,TRBV19,.,.,CASSAPLGYTF,TGTGCCAGTAGTGCCCCCCTTGGCTACACCTTC
TRBJ2-1,TRBV30,TRBD2,once,CAWFREGSYNEQFF,TGTGCCTGGTTTCGGGAGGGCTCCTACAATGAGCAGTTCTTC
TRBJ2-5,TRBV5-1,TRBD2,.,CASSLGTGTSDQETQYF,TGCGCCAGCAGCTTGGGTACCGGGACTAGCGATCAAGAGACCCAGTACTTC
TRBJ1-5,TRBV19,.,.,CASSLSRVLNQPQHF,TGTGCCAGTAGTCTCTCCCGGGTTCTCAATCAGCCCCAGCATTTT
TRBJ2-5,TRBV6-5,.,.,CASGQGQRTQYF,TGTGCCAGTGGGCAGGGGCAGAGAACCCAGTACTTC
TRBJ1-2,TRBV6-1,.,.,CASSDNHLNGDGGYTF,TGTGCCAGCAGTGACAATCATTTAAACGGGGACGGTGGCTACACCTTC
TRBJ1-2,TRBV18,.,.,CASSPRTGYTF,TGTGCCAGCTCGCCAAGGACTGGCTACACCTTC
TRBJ1-4,TRBV19,TRBD1,.,CATQDRGLRTNEKLFF,TGTGCCACCCAAGACAGGGGGCTCCGAACTAATGAAAAACTGTTTTTT
TRBJ2-6,TRBV5-1,TRBD1,.,CASRTDRGNVLTF,TGCGCCAGCAGGACGGACAGGGGTAACGTCCTGACTTTC
TRBJ1-1,TRBV6-4,.,.,CARRDTEAFF,TGTGCCAGACGGGACACTGAAGCTTTCTTT